Reported below is one T cell receptor beta chain. The data derive from a study of blood T cell repertoires in COVID-19. Overall study context: Italy, Spain and the United States were the sources of the convalescent and acute COVID-19 samples. Sample material is recorded as cDNA or gDNA derived from T cells, B-cell-depleted T cells, or PBMCs.

Original data processing: It was from reference gene primer amplification that nucleated cell counts were estimated. The protocol was immunoSEQ multiplex PCR, while the TCRdb copy is restricted to in-frame clones and leaves out a portion. V and J calls and clone size are given by that table; D and trimming were obtained from the DNA. The sample contains under 250,000 clones, around 81% of which appear only once. The TCR originated in a man aged 30 to 39 who had recovered from COVID-19. Sequencing was performed on peripheral blood.

CDR3 in DNA: TGTGCCAGCAGCCCCTCTCAGGGCCGGGGCTACACCTTC. Residues: CASSPSQGRGYTF. The chain is built from TRBV7-8 and TRBJ1-2, with a weak D call TRBD1 (5 bases). Per the germline V gene, CDR1 is SGHVS and CDR2 is FQNEAQ. This CDR3 has 13 amino acids. Trimming removed 5 bases at V and 8 bases at J, with 15 bases between.